This is a list of T cell receptor beta chains from one sample in a study of blood T cell repertoires in COVID-19. Repertoires were generated with immunoSEQ multiplex PCR, while TCRdb's copy carries only in-frame clones and drops some. Altogether roughly 80,000 clones are present, 85% to 90% being singletons, with the ten largest covering more than 4.5%. The sequenced sample was peripheral blood. The origin of the receptors is a woman aged 80 or older with acute or convalescent COVID-19. Both conserved end residues are trimmed from each CDR3.

v_gene: TRBV19; len: 11; CDR3aa: ASKDRGYQPQH
v_gene: TRBV7-3; len: 14; CDR3aa: ASSLMGGPSTDTQY
v_gene: TRBV2; len: 10; CDR3aa: ASMRTGTEAF
v_gene: TRBV5-1; len: 12; CDR3aa: ASTPGGGSYEQY
v_gene: TRBV11-2; len: 15; CDR3aa: ASSLPQGTGRNTEAF
v_gene: TRBV5-8; len: 15; CDR3aa: ASSGGRLAANTGELF
v_gene: TRBV7-8; len: 14; CDR3aa: ASSVRDRDLSHGYT
v_gene: TRBV4-3; len: 13; CDR3aa: ASSQAAGLDYGYT
v_gene: TRBV7-9; len: 12; CDR3aa: ASSLATGYYGYT
v_gene: TRBV28; len: 12; CDR3aa: ASSLFAGNQPQH
v_gene: TRBV3-1/TRBV3-2; len: 10; CDR3aa: ASSESSDTQY
v_gene: TRBV25-1; len: 12; CDR3aa: ASSPNGQYYGYT
v_gene: TRBV4-2; len: 13; CDR3aa: ASSRTSGGTDTQY
v_gene: TRBV6-2/TRBV6-3; len: 15; CDR3aa: ASSYSIVARCTDTQY
v_gene: TRBV23-1; len: 12; CDR3aa: ASINGVWNQPQH
v_gene: TRBV7-8; len: 11; CDR3aa: ASSAQANYGYT
v_gene: TRBV23-1; len: 13; CDR3aa: ASSRPGGHDNEQF
v_gene: TRBV30; len: 13; CDR3aa: AWSGGQGRNQPQH
v_gene: TRBV21-1; len: 14; CDR3aa: ASSKLRDRARTEAF
v_gene: TRBV5-1; len: 15; CDR3aa: ASSLEGLRPRSYEQY
v_gene: TRBV6-5; len: 9; CDR3aa: ASSWGGQQY
v_gene: TRBV15; len: 14; CDR3aa: ATSRGRTGTTGELF
v_gene: TRBV6-4; len: 12; CDR3aa: ASSLDRMSTEAF
v_gene: TRBV4-3; len: 14; CDR3aa: ASSQDVAGTGYGYT
v_gene: TRBV29-1; len: 10; CDR3aa: SVVETNTEAF
v_gene: TRBV6-5; len: 12; CDR3aa: ASSSPGQGYGYT
v_gene: TRBV27; len: 13; CDR3aa: ASSFSGAPGTEAF
v_gene: TRBV7-3; len: 14; CDR3aa: ASSFSGARSTGELF
v_gene: TRBV5-1; len: 13; CDR3aa: ASSLGTRTNYGYT
v_gene: TRBV6-1; len: 16; CDR3aa: ASSAPGGLAGVRSEQY
v_gene: TRBV5-4; len: 12; CDR3aa: ASSLGAGDTEAF
v_gene: TRBV6-2/TRBV6-3; len: 14; CDR3aa: ASSLGQGRVGTEAF
v_gene: TRBV5-6; len: 12; CDR3aa: ASSRGSPNSPLH
v_gene: TRBV27; len: 15; CDR3aa: ASSLYPSGGASGGYT
v_gene: TRBV2; len: 12; CDR3aa: ASKAGANSNEQF
v_gene: TRBV19; len: 13; CDR3aa: ASSIGAGGQETQY
v_gene: TRBV6-5; len: 12; CDR3aa: ASREGSRTDTQY
v_gene: TRBV4-1; len: 13; CDR3aa: ASSQELTGRAEAF
v_gene: TRBV19; len: 13; CDR3aa: ASSIGGSRTDTQY
v_gene: TRBV7-2; len: 12; CDR3aa: ASSFREGDEGYT
v_gene: TRBV6-5; len: 11; CDR3aa: ASSFVERSEAF
v_gene: TRBV9; len: 11; CDR3aa: ASSVVGSPEAF
v_gene: TRBV19; len: 13; CDR3aa: ASSIPGQGGYEQY
v_gene: TRBV5-1; len: 11; CDR3aa: ASSHGVTGELF
v_gene: TRBV6-1; len: 10; CDR3aa: ASSEAHYEQY
v_gene: TRBV6-5; len: 13; CDR3aa: ASSPSGSTYNEQF
v_gene: TRBV23-1; len: 14; CDR3aa: ASSQGSGCPNSPLH
v_gene: TRBV27; len: 13; CDR3aa: ASSLWAGGPHEQY
v_gene: TRBV29-1; len: 10; CDR3aa: SVEPRRETQY
v_gene: TRBV6-2/TRBV6-3; len: 12; CDR3aa: ASSGTGNGYGYT
v_gene: TRBV7-2; len: 14; CDR3aa: ASSFVLGRATREAF
v_gene: TRBV2; len: 15; CDR3aa: ASSEPRLAGVGNEQF
v_gene: TRBV2; len: 12; CDR3aa: ASSELPSSYEQY
v_gene: TRBV30; len: 10; CDR3aa: AWSREREKLF
v_gene: TRBV6-6; len: 12; CDR3aa: ASSLVVNGNTIY
v_gene: TRBV6-5; len: 13; CDR3aa: ASSYSGTGVFGYT
v_gene: TRBV30; len: 10; CDR3aa: AWSGLAYEQY
v_gene: TRBV7-6; len: 16; CDR3aa: ASSLNRIGGSSGNTIY
v_gene: TRBV2; len: 14; CDR3aa: ASSPRLALLVNEQF
v_gene: TRBV14; len: 11; CDR3aa: ASSPVISGELF